The 15 T cell receptor beta chains below come from one sample, sequenced in a study of blood T cell repertoires in COVID-19. Method: immunoSEQ multiplex PCR; TCRdb's copy keeps in-frame clones and lacks some. In the table there are some 13,000 clones, 75% to 90% of which are singletons. The sequencing sample was made of peripheral blood. The receptor source for this set is an elderly man with acute or convalescent COVID-19.

The genes are TRBV27 and TRBJ2-4; TRBD2 agrees at 15 bases. V gave up 6 bases and J gave up 6 bases; unmatched junction bases: 6. Germline CDR1 MNHEY, CDR2 SMNVEV (reference sequence). The CDR3 is 16 residues long. DNA for the CDR3: TGTGCCAGCAGAAACCGGGGACTAGCGGGGGGAAACATTCAGTACTTC. Protein sequence: CASRNRGLAGGNIQYF.

The V call is TRBV9, the J call TRBJ2-1; 10 bases fit TRBD2. The length of the CDR3 is 13 residues. CDR1 SGDLS and CDR2 YYNGEE come from the germline V gene. The ends lost 4 bases at V and 10 bases at J; junction bases unmatched: 5. CDR3 loop: CASSTWTSGEQFF. The CDR3 DNA sequence: TGTGCCAGCAGCACATGGACTAGCGGCGAGCAGTTCTTC.

V and J are TRBV27 and TRBJ1-4; weak D call: TRBD1 (5 bases). This CDR3 region has 17 residues. Germline CDR1 MNHEY, CDR2 SMNVEV (reference sequence). The V gene lost 7 bases and the J gene lost 2 bases, with 20 bases spanning the gap. For the CDR3, the DNA is TGTGCCAGCACCTGGAAGGGGCTGAAATACACTAATGAAAAACTGTTTTTT. Protein product: CASTWKGLKYTNEKLFF.

CDR3: CASSSPAGGQETQYF. CDR3 DNA: TGTGCCAGTAGTTCCCCCGCGGGAGGGCAAGAGACCCAGTACTTC. This chain connects TRBV19 to TRBJ2-5; 9 nucleotides agree with TRBD2. CDR1 LNHDA and CDR2 SQIVND come from the germline V gene (reference sequence). This CDR3 is built from 15 residues. With V trimmed by 5 bases and J by 2 bases, 6 bases remained unmatched.

The chain has TRBV30 and TRBJ2-7; 12 bases are shared with TRBD1. Per germline, CDR1 GTSNPN and CDR2 SVGIG (reference sequence). The CDR3 runs to 15 residues. After removal of 2 bases from V and 3 bases from J, the junction contained 5 bases not matched to a gene. The CDR3 spells CAWSPRDRGLYEQYF. Written as DNA, the CDR3 is TGTGCCTGGAGTCCGCGGGACAGGGGGCTCTACGAGCAGTACTTC.

The CDR3 DNA is TGTGCCAGCAGCGGAGAACCTAACATGGAAGGTGAAAAACTGTTTTTT. Residues: CASSGEPNMEGEKLFF. This sequence joins TRBV21-1 and TRBJ1-4. TRBV21-1 is a known pseudogene. The CDR3 totals 16 residues.

The chain links TRBV6-1 to TRBJ2-7, with 9 positions matching TRBD2. J was trimmed by 4 bases and V by 4 bases; bases with no gene match: 11. The CDR3 sequence is 16 residues long. The V gene's germline CDR1 is MNHNS and CDR2 SASEGT. Here the CDR3 reads CASSVAAGGGSYEQYF. CDR3 in DNA: TGTGCCAGCAGTGTAGCAGCGGGGGGAGGGTCTTACGAGCAGTACTTC.

V gene TRBV15 combines with J gene TRBJ2-7, with 7 bases matching TRBD1. V was pared by 5 bases and J by 3 bases, with 10 bases of the junction left unmatched. Per germline, CDR1 LNHNV and CDR2 YYDKDF (reference sequence). The CDR3 runs 15 residues. The CDR3 DNA sequence: TGTGCCACCAGCTCCGGGACAGCTTTCCTCTACGAGCAGTACTTC. Translated, it gives CATSSGTAFLYEQYF.

V is TRBV5-1 and J is TRBJ2-7, with 8 bases fitting TRBD2. Germline-derived CDR1 and CDR2 are SGHRS and YFSETQ. The J segment lost 0 bases and the V segment lost 0 bases, leaving 5 bases of the junction unmatched. The CDR3 sequence is 16 residues long. The CDR3 sequence is CASSLVTAGASYEQYF. As DNA, the CDR3 is TGCGCCAGCAGCTTGGTAACAGCGGGGGCCTCCTACGAGCAGTACTTC.

The rearrangement uses TRBV2 and TRBJ2-2, with D possibly TRBD1 on 6 matching bases. The CDR3 is 14 residues long. V dropped 6 bases and J dropped 4 bases, with 12 bases sitting between them. Germline CDR1 and CDR2: SNHLY and FYNNEI. CDR3 DNA: TGTGCCAGCAGGTACAGGGCCTCCACCGGGGAGCTGTTTTTT. It translates to CASRYRASTGELFF.

In this sample, this clone turned up once. This rearrangement joins TRBV18 to TRBJ1-2; no definite D call. CDR1 and CDR2 from the germline V gene are KGHSH and LQKENI. V shed 2 bases and J shed 7 bases, with 17 bases lying between them. The length of the CDR3 is 15 residues. The CDR3 reads CASSPEAQTLTGYTF. The CDR3 DNA reads as TGTGCCAGCTCACCAGAAGCGCAAACACTCACTGGCTACACCTTC. The full variable domain, completed using reference TRBV18 and TRBJ1-2, is NAGVMQNPRHLVRRRGQEARLRCSPMKGHSHVYWYRQLPEEGLKFMVYLQKENIIDESGMPKERFSAEFPKEGPSILRIQQVVRGDSAAYFCASSPEAQTLTGYTFGSGTRLTVV.

This rearrangement joins TRBV11-2 to TRBJ1-5, with a possible D match to TRBD1 (6 bases). Trimming shortened V by 4 bases and J by 1 base, and 11 bases separated the two germline ends. From germline, CDR1 is SGHAT and CDR2 FQNNGV. There are 15 residues in the CDR3. CDR3 nucleotide sequence: TGTGCCAGCAGCTCCGAGGGGGGGAGCAATCAGCCCCAGCATTTT. Encoded protein: CASSSEGGSNQPQHF.

The chain recombines TRBV19 with TRBJ2-1, with TRBD1 identical over 7 bases. Trimming at V came to 7 bases and at J to 2 bases, leaving 5 bases not matched to a gene. Looked up from germline, CDR1 is LNHDA and CDR2 is SQIVND (reference sequence). The CDR3 runs to 14 residues. CDR3 DNA: TGTGCCAGTACCGGACAGGTCACCTACAATGAGCAGTTCTTC. It yields the protein CASTGQVTYNEQFF. The full variable domain, in which reference TRBV19 and TRBJ2-1 provide the parts outside the CDR3, is DGGITQSPKYLFRKEGQNVTLSCEQNLNHDAMYWYRQDPGQGLRLIYYSQIVNDFQKGDIAEGYSVSREKKESFPLTVTSAQKNPTAFYLCASTGQVTYNEQFFGPGTRLTVL.

The gene calls are TRBV6-5 and TRBJ2-2, with TRBD1 matching over 7 bases. The CDR3 spans 15 residues. V trimming: 7 bases; J trimming: 6 bases; junction bases outside the gene matches: 11. CDR1 and CDR2 from the germline V gene are MNHEY and SVGAGI. The CDR3 region has the DNA TGTGCCAGCAAGCGACAGGGAATAGCGTCCGGGGAGCTGTTTTTT. Encoded protein: CASKRQGIASGELFF.

The genes are TRBV28 and TRBJ2-7; 9 positions match TRBD2. Germline V CDR1 and CDR2: MDHEN, SYDVKM. The ends lost 7 bases at V and 6 bases at J; junction bases unmatched: 10. This CDR3 is built from 14 residues. CDR3 residues: CASNTGGRATEQYF. CDR3 sequence (DNA): TGTGCCAGCAACACCGGCGGGAGGGCCACCGAGCAGTACTTC.